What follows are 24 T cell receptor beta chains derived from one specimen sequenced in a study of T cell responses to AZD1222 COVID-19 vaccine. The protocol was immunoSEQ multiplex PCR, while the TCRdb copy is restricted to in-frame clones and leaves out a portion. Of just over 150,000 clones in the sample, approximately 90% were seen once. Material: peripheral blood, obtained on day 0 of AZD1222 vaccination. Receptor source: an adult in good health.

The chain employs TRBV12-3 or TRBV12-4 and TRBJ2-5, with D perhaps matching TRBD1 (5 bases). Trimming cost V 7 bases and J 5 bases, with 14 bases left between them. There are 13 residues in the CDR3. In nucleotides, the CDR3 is TGTGCCAGCACCCCAGGGCCTTGGGAGACCCAGTACTTC. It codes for CASTPGPWETQYF.

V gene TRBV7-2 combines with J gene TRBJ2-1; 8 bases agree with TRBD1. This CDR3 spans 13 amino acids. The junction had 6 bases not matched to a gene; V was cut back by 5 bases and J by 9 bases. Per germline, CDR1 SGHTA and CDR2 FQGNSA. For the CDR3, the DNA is TGTGCCAGCAGCCTCCTACAGGGGGGTGAGCAGTTCTTC. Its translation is CASSLLQGGEQFF.

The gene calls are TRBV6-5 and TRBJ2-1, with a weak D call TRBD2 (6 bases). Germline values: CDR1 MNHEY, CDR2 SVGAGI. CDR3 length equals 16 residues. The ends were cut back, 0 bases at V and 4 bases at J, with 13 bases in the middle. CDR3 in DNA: TGTGCCAGCAGTTACTCTAGCGGAAACAGATACAATGAGCAGTTCTTC. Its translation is CASSYSSGNRYNEQFF.

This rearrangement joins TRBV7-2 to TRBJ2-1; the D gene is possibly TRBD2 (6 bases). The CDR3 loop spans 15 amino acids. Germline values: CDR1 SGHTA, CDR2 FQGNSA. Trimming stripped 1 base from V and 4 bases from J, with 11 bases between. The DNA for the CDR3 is TGTGCCAGCAGCTTAGTGCGGGGACCTTACAATGAGCAGTTCTTC. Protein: CASSLVRGPYNEQFF.

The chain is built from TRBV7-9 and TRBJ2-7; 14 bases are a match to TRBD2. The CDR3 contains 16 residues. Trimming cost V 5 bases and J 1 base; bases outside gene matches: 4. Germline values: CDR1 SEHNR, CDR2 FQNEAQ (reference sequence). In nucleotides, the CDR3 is TGTGCCAGCAGCGCCAGACTAGCGGGAGGGTCCTACGAGCAGTACTTC. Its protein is CASSARLAGGSYEQYF.

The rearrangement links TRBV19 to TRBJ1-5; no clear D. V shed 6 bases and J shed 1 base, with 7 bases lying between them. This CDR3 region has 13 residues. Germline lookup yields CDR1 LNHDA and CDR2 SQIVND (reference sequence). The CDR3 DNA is TGTGCCAGTAGGTACGGAAGCAATCAGCCCCAGCATTTT. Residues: CASRYGSNQPQHF.

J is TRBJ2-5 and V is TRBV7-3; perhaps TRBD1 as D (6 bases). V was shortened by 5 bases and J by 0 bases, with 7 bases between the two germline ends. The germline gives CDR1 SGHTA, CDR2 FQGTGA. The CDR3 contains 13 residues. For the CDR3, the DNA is TGTGCCAGCAGCCGGACAGACCAAGAGACCCAGTACTTC. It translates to CASSRTDQETQYF. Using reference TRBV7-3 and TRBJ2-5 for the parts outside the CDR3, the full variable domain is GAGVSQTPSNKVTEKGKYVELRCDPISGHTALYWYRQSLGQGPEFLIYFQGTGAADDSGLPNDRFFAVRPEGSVSTLKIQRTERGDSAVYLCASSRTDQETQYFGPGTRLLVL.

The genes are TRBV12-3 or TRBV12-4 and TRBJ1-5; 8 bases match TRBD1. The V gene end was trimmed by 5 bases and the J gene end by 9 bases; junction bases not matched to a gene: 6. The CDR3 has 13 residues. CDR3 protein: CASSTGQARPQHF. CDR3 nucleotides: TGTGCCAGCAGTACGGGACAGGCCAGGCCCCAGCATTTT.

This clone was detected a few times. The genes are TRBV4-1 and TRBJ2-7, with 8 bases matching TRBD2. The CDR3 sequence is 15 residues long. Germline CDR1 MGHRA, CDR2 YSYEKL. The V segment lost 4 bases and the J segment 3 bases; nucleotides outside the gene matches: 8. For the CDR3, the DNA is TGCGCCAGCAGCCGCACACTAGCGGAACTCTACGAGCAGTACTTC. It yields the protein CASSRTLAELYEQYF.

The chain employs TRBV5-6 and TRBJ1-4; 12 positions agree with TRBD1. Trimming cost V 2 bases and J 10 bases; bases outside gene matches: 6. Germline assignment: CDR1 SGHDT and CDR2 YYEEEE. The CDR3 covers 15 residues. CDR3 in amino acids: CASSFTGTGGGKLFF. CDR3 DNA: TGTGCCAGCAGCTTTACTGGGACAGGGGGCGGAAAACTGTTTTTT.

The CDR3 DNA reads as TGTGCCAGCAGTTCCCTCGGCGAGCAGTACTTC. This gives the protein CASSSLGEQYF. The chain combines TRBV12-3 or TRBV12-4 with TRBJ2-7; D ambiguous. V was cut by 4 bases and J by 6 bases, with 7 bases left in between. The CDR3 contains 11 residues.

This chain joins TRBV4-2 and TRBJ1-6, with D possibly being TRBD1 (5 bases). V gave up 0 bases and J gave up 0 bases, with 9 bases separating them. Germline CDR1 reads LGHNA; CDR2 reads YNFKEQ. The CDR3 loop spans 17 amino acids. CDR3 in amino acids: CASSQDLGDSYNSPLHF. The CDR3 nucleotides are TGTGCCAGCAGCCAAGATTTGGGGGACTCCTATAATTCACCCCTCCACTTT.

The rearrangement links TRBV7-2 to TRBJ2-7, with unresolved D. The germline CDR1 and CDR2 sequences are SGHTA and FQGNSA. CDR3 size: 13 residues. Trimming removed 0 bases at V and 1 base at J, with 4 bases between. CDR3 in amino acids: CASSLASSYEQYF. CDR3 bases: TGTGCCAGCAGCTTAGCTTCTTCCTACGAGCAGTACTTC.

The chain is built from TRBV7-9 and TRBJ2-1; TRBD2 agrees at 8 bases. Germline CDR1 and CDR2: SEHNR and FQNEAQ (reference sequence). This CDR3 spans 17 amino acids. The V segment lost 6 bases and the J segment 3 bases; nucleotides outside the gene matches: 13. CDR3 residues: CASRYTSRGELYNEQFF. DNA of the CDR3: TGTGCCAGCAGATACACGTCGCGGGGGGAACTCTACAATGAGCAGTTCTTC. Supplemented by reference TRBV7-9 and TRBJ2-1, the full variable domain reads DTGVSQNPRHKITKRGQNVTFRCDPISEHNRLYWYRQTLGQGPEFLTYFQNEAQLEKSRLLSDRFSAERPKGSFSTLEIQRTEQGDSAMYLCASRYTSRGELYNEQFFGPGTRLTVL.

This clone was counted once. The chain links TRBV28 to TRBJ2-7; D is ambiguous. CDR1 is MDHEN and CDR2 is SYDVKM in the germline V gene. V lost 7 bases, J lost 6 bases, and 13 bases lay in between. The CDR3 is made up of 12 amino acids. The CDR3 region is CASNPSRSEQYF. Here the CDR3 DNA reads TGTGCCAGCAACCCTAGTCGTTCCGAGCAGTACTTC.

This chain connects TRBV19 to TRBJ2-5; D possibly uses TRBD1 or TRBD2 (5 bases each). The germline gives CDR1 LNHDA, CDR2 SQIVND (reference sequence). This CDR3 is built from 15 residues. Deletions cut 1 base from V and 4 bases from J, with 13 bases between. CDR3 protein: CASSIGGFYSETQYF. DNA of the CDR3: TGTGCCAGTAGTATAGGGGGGTTTTATTCAGAGACCCAGTACTTC.

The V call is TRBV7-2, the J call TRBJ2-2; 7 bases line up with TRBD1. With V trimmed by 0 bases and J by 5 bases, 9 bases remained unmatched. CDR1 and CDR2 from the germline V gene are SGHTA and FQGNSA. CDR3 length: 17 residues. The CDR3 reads CASSLAIDRAMTGELFF. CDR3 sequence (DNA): TGTGCCAGCAGCTTAGCGATAGACAGGGCGATGACCGGGGAGCTGTTTTTT.

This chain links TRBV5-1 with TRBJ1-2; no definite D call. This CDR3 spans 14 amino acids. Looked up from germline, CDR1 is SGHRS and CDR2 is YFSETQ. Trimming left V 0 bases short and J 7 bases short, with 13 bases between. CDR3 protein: CASSLEVTGGGYTF. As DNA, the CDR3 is TGCGCCAGCAGCTTGGAAGTCACCGGAGGTGGCTACACCTTC.

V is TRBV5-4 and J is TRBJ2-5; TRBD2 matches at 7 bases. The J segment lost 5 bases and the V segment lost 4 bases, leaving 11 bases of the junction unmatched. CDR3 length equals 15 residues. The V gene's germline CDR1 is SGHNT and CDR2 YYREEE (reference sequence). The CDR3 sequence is CASSPRGGGGETQYF. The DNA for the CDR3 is TGTGCCAGCAGCCCCCGAGGCGGGGGAGGCGAGACCCAGTACTTC.

CDR3 sequence (DNA): TGTGCCAGCAGTCTGGGGGCCCGACAGAGTTATGGCTACACCTTC. As protein: CASSLGARQSYGYTF. The V gene is TRBV28, the J gene TRBJ1-2; a possible D gene is TRBD1 (6 bases). This CDR3 has 15 amino acids. Germline loops: CDR1 MDHEN, CDR2 SYDVKM. Deletions cut 5 bases from V and 5 bases from J, with 18 bases between.

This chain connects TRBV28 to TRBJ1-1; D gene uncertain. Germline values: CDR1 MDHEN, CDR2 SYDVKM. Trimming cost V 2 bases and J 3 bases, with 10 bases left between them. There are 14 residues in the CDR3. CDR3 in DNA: TGTGCCAGCAGTTTAAGCAGGAGGTACACTGAAGCTTTCTTT. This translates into CASSLSRRYTEAFF.

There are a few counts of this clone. The CDR3 here is CASSQVLGVNEKLFF. CDR3 bases: TGTGCCAGCAGCCAAGTTCTAGGGGTTAATGAAAAACTGTTTTTT. V usage is TRBV14 and J usage is TRBJ1-4; possibly TRBD1 for D (5 bases). This CDR3 comprises 15 residues. Trimming cost V 1 base and J 4 bases, with 10 bases left between them. From germline, CDR1 is SGHDN and CDR2 FVKESK.

CDR3 protein: CASSKTAYNEQFF. The CDR3 bases are TGTGCCAGCAGTAAAACTGCCTACAATGAGCAGTTCTTC. V is TRBV6-2 or TRBV6-3 and J is TRBJ2-1, with unresolved D. CDR1 and CDR2 from the germline V gene are MNHEY and SVGEGT. The V end lost 5 bases, the J end lost 2 bases, and 7 bases lay between the germline ends. The CDR3 runs 13 residues.

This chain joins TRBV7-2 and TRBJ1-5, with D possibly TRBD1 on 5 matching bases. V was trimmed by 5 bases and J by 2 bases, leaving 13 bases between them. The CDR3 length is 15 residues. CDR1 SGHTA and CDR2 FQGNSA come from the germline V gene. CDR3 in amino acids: CASSGGEWGNQPQHF. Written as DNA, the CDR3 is TGTGCCAGCAGCGGGGGGGAATGGGGCAATCAGCCCCAGCATTTT.